The 30 T cell receptor beta chains below come from one sample, sequenced in a study of Ad26.COV2.S vaccination and SARS-CoV-2 variants. Method: immunoSEQ multiplex PCR; TCRdb's copy keeps in-frame clones and lacks some. The sample has 180,000 or so clones, around 88% seen once; the top ten hold about 5.5%. This sample comprised peripheral blood, obtained after recovery from COVID-19. The receptors shown here come from a human donor who had recovered from COVID-19.

The chain carries TRBV4-1 and TRBJ1-2; D is possibly TRBD1 (6 bases). The V gene's germline CDR1 is MGHRA and CDR2 YSYEKL. The CDR3 extends over 16 amino acids. Trimming shortened V by 4 bases and J by 1 base, and 16 bases separated the two germline ends. As DNA, the CDR3 is TGCGCCAGCAGCCTCAGGGGAGGGATCCATAACTATGGCTACACCTTC. As protein: CASSLRGGIHNYGYTF.

This clone was counted at least ten times. CDR3 in amino acids: CASGETNYGYTF. The CDR3 coding sequence is TGTGCCAGCGGGGAAACTAACTATGGCTACACCTTC. This sequence joins TRBV9 and TRBJ1-2; D is undetermined. V was cut by 7 bases and J by 0 bases, with 7 bases left in between. Germline V lookup: CDR1 SGDLS, CDR2 YYNGEE. The CDR3 loop spans 12 amino acids.

The DNA for the CDR3 is TGTGCCAGCAGCTTATCCGGGAGCAGGTATGAGCAGTTCTTC. It translates to CASSLSGSRYEQFF. The chain employs TRBV7-8 and TRBJ2-1; TRBD2 might be the D (6 bases). Germline V lookup: CDR1 SGHVS, CDR2 FQNEAQ. The CDR3 covers 14 residues. Trimming removed 2 bases at V and 8 bases at J, with 13 bases between. Based on the CDR3 plus reference TRBV7-8 and TRBJ2-1, the full variable domain is GAGVSQSPRYKVAKRGQDVALRCDPISGHVSLFWYQQALGQGPEFLTYFQNEAQLDKSGLPSDRFFAERPEGSVSTLKIQRTQQEDSAVYLCASSLSGSRYEQFFGPGTRLTVL.

The rearrangement uses TRBV21-1 and TRBJ2-5; the D call of TRBD2 is as the table states it, not checked on the DNA. TRBV21-1 is a pseudogene segment. CDR3 length: 22 residues. The DNA for the CDR3 is TGTGCCAGCAGCAAAGCCGGGACAGGGTTTTGGGCTAGCGGGGGCCGGGGAGAGACCCAGTACTTC. This encodes CASSKAGTGFWASGGRGETQYF.

This clone was counted a few times. CDR3: CASSSPRGGLDTQYF. The CDR3 nucleotides are TGTGCCAGCAGCTCCCCCAGGGGGGGCCTGGATACGCAGTATTTT. The chain is built from TRBV7-8 and TRBJ2-3; perhaps D is TRBD1 or TRBD2 (7 bases each). V was cut by 4 bases and J by 6 bases, with 17 bases left in between. The CDR3 is 15 amino acids. Germline loops: CDR1 SGHVS, CDR2 FQNEAQ.

This sequence joins TRBV9 and TRBJ2-1, with D hard to call. The V gene's germline CDR1 is SGDLS and CDR2 YYNGEE. CDR3 length equals 13 residues. V was pared by 3 bases and J by 5 bases, with 9 bases between. The CDR3 region is CASSGTVNNEQFF. In DNA, the CDR3 is TGTGCCAGCAGCGGGACGGTCAACAATGAGCAGTTCTTC.

This chain uses TRBV7-9 with TRBJ2-5, with a tentative D call TRBD1 (5 bases). The V end lost 2 bases, the J end lost 5 bases, and 12 bases lay between the germline ends. The CDR3 contains 14 residues. The germline V gene encodes CDR1 SEHNR and CDR2 FQNEAQ (reference sequence). In DNA form, the CDR3 reads TGTGCCAGCAGCTTACAGGGCCTACGGGAGACCCAGTACTTC. Encoded protein: CASSLQGLRETQYF.

The genes are TRBV5-5 and TRBJ1-3, with D unresolved. Trimming shortened V by 0 bases and J by 5 bases, and 9 bases separated the two germline ends. Per the germline V gene, CDR1 is SGHKS and CDR2 is YYEKEE (reference sequence). This CDR3 comprises 14 residues. This CDR3 reads CASSLELGRNTIYF. Written as DNA, the CDR3 is TGTGCCAGCAGCTTGGAATTGGGGAGAAACACCATATATTTT.

The V and J genes are TRBV6-1 and TRBJ1-5, with a tentative D call TRBD1 (5 bases). CDR1 and CDR2 from the germline V gene are MNHNS and SASEGT. This CDR3 has 14 amino acids. V gave up 2 bases and J gave up 7 bases, with 12 bases separating them. CDR3 loop: CASSESGGRQPQHF. The DNA of the CDR3 is TGTGCCAGCAGTGAATCGGGGGGTAGGCAGCCCCAGCATTTT.

This clone was recorded at least ten times. The rearrangement joins TRBV7-9 to TRBJ2-1, with D perhaps matching TRBD2 (6 bases). CDR1 and CDR2 from the germline V gene are SEHNR and FQNEAQ (reference sequence). This CDR3 is built from 16 residues. Trimming shortened V by 5 bases and J by 7 bases, and 21 bases separated the two germline ends. CDR3 nucleotides: TGTGCCAGCAGCCTAACGGGCGGGGCAAATTGGAATGAGCAGTTCTTC. It yields the protein CASSLTGGANWNEQFF.

This clone appeared a few times. The chain joins TRBV7-9 to TRBJ1-1, with a possible D match to TRBD1 (5 bases). The CDR3 runs to 14 residues. The germline gives CDR1 SEHNR, CDR2 FQNEAQ (reference sequence). V lost 3 bases to trimming and J lost 5 bases, with 13 bases between them. CDR3 region: CASSFLFKGTEAFF. The CDR3 DNA sequence: TGTGCCAGCAGCTTCCTCTTTAAGGGGACTGAAGCTTTCTTT.

The gene calls are TRBV11-2 and TRBJ2-7; 9 bases align to TRBD1. V gave up 7 bases and J gave up 2 bases; unmatched junction bases: 6. Germline V gene lookup returns CDR1 SGHAT and CDR2 FQNNGV. This CDR3 is built from 14 residues. CDR3 loop: CASTTGTGTYEQYF. DNA of the CDR3: TGTGCCAGCACCACCGGGACAGGGACCTACGAGCAGTACTTC.

J is TRBJ2-1 and V is TRBV9; D unclear. Trimming took 0 bases from V and 4 from J, leaving 14 bases between them. The CDR3 totals 16 residues. Germline CDR1 is SGDLS and CDR2 is YYNGEE. The CDR3 DNA follows: TGTGCCAGCAGCGTAGTGAGCAGAAGAAGTTACAATGAGCAGTTCTTC. Residues: CASSVVSRRSYNEQFF. Variable domain in full (rest from reference TRBV9 and TRBJ2-1): DSGVTQTPKHLITATGQRVTLRCSPRSGDLSVYWYQQSLDQGLQFLIQYYNGEERAKGNILERFSAQQFPDLHSELNLSSLELGDSALYFCASSVVSRRSYNEQFFGPGTRLTVL.

This chain links TRBV7-2 with TRBJ1-2; possible D gene TRBD1, 5 bases. The CDR3 extends over 14 amino acids. Germline V gene lookup returns CDR1 SGHTA and CDR2 FQGNSA. Trimming pared 0 bases from V and 8 bases from J, leaving 13 bases between. This CDR3 is CASSLAHQGNGYTF. In DNA form, the CDR3 reads TGTGCCAGCAGCTTAGCGCATCAGGGAAACGGCTACACCTTC.

The J gene is TRBJ2-7, the V gene TRBV24-1, with D perhaps TRBD1 (6 bases). Trimming removed 4 bases from V and 3 bases from J, with 15 bases in between. Germline V gene sequence: CDR1 KGHDR, CDR2 SFDVKD. The CDR3 length is 15 residues. CDR3 protein: CATSDSTGNYYEQYF. The CDR3 nucleotides are TGTGCCACCAGTGACTCCACAGGGAATTACTACGAGCAGTACTTC.

The chain uses TRBV2 and TRBJ2-5; D unresolved. CDR1 SNHLY and CDR2 FYNNEI come from the germline V gene. Trimming pared 10 bases from V and 0 bases from J, leaving 18 bases between. The CDR3 loop spans 15 amino acids. The CDR3 sequence: CATLGTTLYQETQYF. As DNA, the CDR3 is TGTGCCACCTTAGGAACTACCCTTTACCAAGAGACCCAGTACTTC.

This chain joins TRBV12-5 and TRBJ1-5; TRBD1 matches at 9 bases. Per the germline V gene, CDR1 is LGHNT and CDR2 is FRNRAP. The trim removed 0 bases at V and 1 base at J, leaving 7 bases unmatched. The CDR3 extends over 18 amino acids. CDR3: CASGLVRSGQGSNQPQHF. CDR3 bases: TGTGCTAGTGGTTTGGTAAGGTCTGGACAGGGGAGCAATCAGCCCCAGCATTTT.

This clone was counted only a few times. CDR3 loop: CASSFRDPGNTEAFF. In DNA, the CDR3 is TGTGCCAGCAGTTTCCGTGACCCAGGGAACACTGAAGCTTTCTTT. V gene TRBV27 combines with J gene TRBJ1-1; D remains unclear. CDR3 length: 15 residues. With 3 bases removed from V and 1 base from J, the gap between germline ends came to 12 bases. The germline gives CDR1 MNHEY, CDR2 SMNVEV (reference sequence).

The J gene is TRBJ1-1, the V gene TRBV5-1; 11 bases align to TRBD1. Per germline, CDR1 SGHRS and CDR2 YFSETQ. J was trimmed by 5 bases and V by 1 base; bases with no gene match: 10. This CDR3 comprises 17 residues. CDR3 region: CASSLLGQGGGWTEAFF. In DNA, the CDR3 is TGCGCCAGCAGCTTGTTGGGACAGGGGGGAGGTTGGACTGAAGCTTTCTTT.

As for this clone: Additional DNA sequences in this sample encode the identical CDR3. The rearrangement links TRBV5-1 to TRBJ1-1; no clear D. The V end was cut by 2 bases, the J end by 1 base, with 6 bases between. Per germline, CDR1 SGHRS and CDR2 YFSETQ. This CDR3 is built from 13 residues. DNA for the CDR3: TGCGCCAGCAGCTTAGAGGGGAACACTGAAGCTTTCTTT. Protein: CASSLEGNTEAFF.

The sample holds one count of this clone. This chain uses TRBV7-2 with TRBJ2-7; maybe TRBD1 (6 bases). The germline V and J ends were trimmed by 5 bases and 0 bases, with 14 bases remaining between them. This CDR3 is built from 15 residues. Germline V gives CDR1 SGHTA, CDR2 FQGNSA. CDR3 DNA sequence: TGTGCCAGCAGCCGCACGGGACAACGCTCCTACGAGCAGTACTTC. Translated, it gives CASSRTGQRSYEQYF.

The V gene is TRBV25-1, the J gene TRBJ2-7, with D tentatively TRBD2 (6 bases). Germline CDR1 reads MGHDK; CDR2 reads SYGVNS. The CDR3 spans 13 residues. Trimming left V 2 bases short and J 2 bases short, with 7 bases between. CDR3 region: CASSEGGTYEQYF. CDR3 bases: TGTGCCAGCAGTGAAGGAGGGACCTACGAGCAGTACTTC.

This chain links TRBV7-3 with TRBJ2-3, with unresolved D. V lost 3 bases, J lost 0 bases, and 10 bases lay in between. In germline, CDR1 is SGHTA, CDR2 FQGTGA. This CDR3 has 15 residues. The CDR3 coding sequence is TGTGCCAGCAGCTTGGGGTCAACTAGCACAGATACGCAGTATTTT. Protein: CASSLGSTSTDTQYF.

The V gene is TRBV11-2, the J gene TRBJ2-2, with unresolved D. Germline lookup yields CDR1 SGHAT and CDR2 FQNNGV. The length of the CDR3 is 17 residues. Trimming removed 3 bases from V and 0 bases from J, with 14 bases in between. This chain's CDR3 is CASSFLGITSNTGELFF. For the CDR3, the DNA is TGTGCCAGCAGCTTTTTGGGCATAACCTCGAACACCGGGGAGCTGTTTTTT.

This chain links TRBV7-2 with TRBJ1-1; the D gene is possibly TRBD1 (6 bases). Per germline, CDR1 SGHTA and CDR2 FQGNSA. V shed 5 bases and J shed 4 bases, with 11 bases lying between them. CDR3 length equals 13 residues. Here the CDR3 DNA reads TGTGCCAGCAGCAGGGGGAGTAGCACTGAAGCTTTCTTT. It encodes CASSRGSSTEAFF.

This clone appeared a single time. The J gene is TRBJ2-7, the V gene TRBV10-2, with no clear D. This CDR3 is built from 13 residues. Deletions cut 3 bases from V and 1 base from J, with 7 bases between. Per the germline V gene, CDR1 is WSHSY and CDR2 is SAAADI. CDR3 residues: CASSDSLSYEQYF. CDR3 bases: TGCGCCAGCAGTGATAGTTTGTCCTACGAGCAGTACTTC.

This rearrangement joins TRBV27 to TRBJ2-3; 8 bases are shared with TRBD2. The germline V gene encodes CDR1 MNHEY and CDR2 SMNVEV (reference sequence). CDR3 length: 15 amino acids. V shed 2 bases, J shed 3 bases, and the junction held 4 bases outside the gene matches. The CDR3 DNA reads TGTGCCAGCAGTTTAGTAGCGGGATATACAGATACGCAGTATTTT. Amino acid sequence: CASSLVAGYTDTQYF.

The J gene is TRBJ1-2, the V gene TRBV12-2. TRBV12-2 is a recognized pseudogene. CDR3 length equals 14 residues. The CDR3 protein is CASRSHREAYGYTF. The CDR3 DNA sequence: TGTGCAAGTCGCTCCCACAGGGAGGCCTATGGCTACACCTTC.

This chain links TRBV7-2 with TRBJ1-5, with no clear D. This CDR3 comprises 12 residues. V was cut by 4 bases and J by 4 bases, with 5 bases left in between. CDR1 and CDR2 from the germline V gene are SGHTA and FQGNSA. In DNA, the CDR3 is TGTGCCAGCAGCTACATTAATCAGCCCCAGCATTTT. Its protein product is CASSYINQPQHF. Filled out from reference TRBV7-2 and TRBJ1-5, the complete variable domain reads GAGVSQSPSNKVTEKGKDVELRCDPISGHTALYWYRQSLGQGLEFLIYFQGNSAPDKSGLPSDRFSAERTGGSVSTLTIQRTQQEDSAVYLCASSYINQPQHFGDGTRLSIL.

This clone has just one count. V is TRBV27 and J is TRBJ2-2; 9 positions match TRBD2. CDR1 MNHEY and CDR2 SMNVEV come from the germline V gene (reference sequence). With V trimmed by 4 bases and J by 3 bases, 6 bases remained unmatched. This CDR3 spans 16 amino acids. CDR3 sequence: CASSSLQREDTGELFF. DNA for the CDR3: TGTGCCAGCAGTTCCCTTCAGCGGGAGGACACCGGGGAGCTGTTTTTT.